Presented here are 21 T cell receptor beta chains from one specimen sequenced in a study of blood T cell repertoires in COVID-19. Libraries were prepared by immunoSEQ multiplex PCR; TCRdb keeps only in-frame clonotypes and omits some of them. Among about 190,000 clones listed, around 87% were seen once. The source material was peripheral blood. These TCRs come from a woman in her 70s with COVID-19, enrolled during active disease.

This clone was seen just once. The V gene is TRBV10-3, the J gene TRBJ2-6; D unresolved. Between the trimmed V and J ends, which lost 2 bases and 0 bases, there was a span of 8 bases. Germline lookup yields CDR1 ENHRY and CDR2 SYGVKD. This CDR3 region has 16 residues. The CDR3 DNA reads TGTGCCATCAGTGAGAACCCGGGCTCTGGGGCCAACGTCCTGACTTTC. Protein: CAISENPGSGANVLTF.

Points on this clone: Distinct nucleotide sequences in the sample also encode this CDR3. The chain combines TRBV12-3 or TRBV12-4 with TRBJ1-1, with unresolved D. There are 12 residues in the CDR3. V lost 4 bases and J lost 1, with 4 bases in between. The CDR3 protein is CASSSGNTEAFF. The CDR3 DNA is TGTGCCAGCAGTTCAGGGAACACTGAAGCTTTCTTT.

The chain couples TRBV19 to TRBJ2-7, with D possibly TRBD2 on 6 matching bases. Germline CDR1 and CDR2: LNHDA and SQIVND (reference sequence). The V end was cut by 5 bases, the J end by 1 base, with 15 bases between. The CDR3 sequence is 15 residues long. CDR3 DNA: TGTGCCAGTAGTCGGAGGGTGGTGGCATCCTACGAGCAGTACTTC. This encodes CASSRRVVASYEQYF.

The chain recombines TRBV6-5 with TRBJ1-4; no reliable D call. The V end lost 7 bases, the J end lost 0 bases, and 9 bases lay between the germline ends. The CDR3 runs 14 residues. CDR1 is MNHEY and CDR2 is SVGAGI in the germline V gene. The CDR3 spells CASTPYTTNEKLFF. CDR3 nucleotides: TGTGCCAGCACCCCGTATACAACTAATGAAAAACTGTTTTTT.

The chain links TRBV5-1 to TRBJ2-7, with TRBD2 as a possible D gene (6 bases). Germline values: CDR1 SGHRS, CDR2 YFSETQ. V gave up 4 bases and J gave up 3 bases, with 23 bases separating them. CDR3 length equals 17 residues. CDR3 residues: CASSPGPSSEISYEQYF. The CDR3 bases are TGCGCCAGCAGCCCGGGGCCCTCTAGCGAGATAAGCTACGAGCAGTACTTC. The full variable domain, its missing parts supplied by reference TRBV5-1 and TRBJ2-7, is KAGVTQTPRYLIKTRGQQVTLSCSPISGHRSVSWYQQTPGQGLQFLFEYFSETQRNKGNFPGRFSGRQFSNSRSEMNVSTLELGDSALYLCASSPGPSSEISYEQYFGPGTRLTVT.

This chain joins TRBV28 and TRBJ2-7; D unresolved. The germline V gene encodes CDR1 MDHEN and CDR2 SYDVKM. V was shortened by 3 bases and J by 0 bases, with 18 bases between the two germline ends. The CDR3 loop spans 17 amino acids. CDR3 loop: CASSFMILQLSSYEQYF. In DNA form, the CDR3 reads TGTGCCAGCAGTTTCATGATTTTACAGCTCAGCTCCTACGAGCAGTACTTC.

The J gene is TRBJ2-7, the V gene TRBV7-2; 10 bases map to TRBD1. Looked up from germline, CDR1 is SGHTA and CDR2 is FQGNSA. This CDR3 is built from 15 residues. Unmatched junction bases numbered 6, after V lost 2 bases and J lost 5 bases. The CDR3 region has the DNA TGTGCCAGCAGCTTACGGACAGGGGGTAGGGACGAGCAGTACTTC. Encoded protein: CASSLRTGGRDEQYF.

This chain joins TRBV4-3 and TRBJ1-4; D gene ambiguous. Germline V lookup: CDR1 LGHNA, CDR2 YSLEER. This CDR3 is built from 17 residues. Trimming pared 4 bases from V and 0 bases from J, leaving 15 bases between. The CDR3 DNA sequence: TGCGCCAGCAGCCGCGTAAGCCGGGGAGCAACTAATGAAAAACTGTTTTTT. Its translation is CASSRVSRGATNEKLFF.

The gene calls are TRBV29-1 and TRBJ1-2; D is perhaps TRBD1 (6 bases). Germline-derived CDR1 and CDR2 are SQVTM and ANQGSEA. The CDR3 sequence is 14 residues long. V shed 5 bases and J shed 3 bases, with 16 bases lying between them. CDR3 in DNA: TGCAGCGTTCAAAAGGGGGACCGCGACTATGGCTACACCTTC. Protein product: CSVQKGDRDYGYTF. Supplemented by reference TRBV29-1 and TRBJ1-2, the full variable domain reads SAVISQKPSRDICQRGTSLTIQCQVDSQVTMMFWYRQQPGQSLTLIATANQGSEATYESGFVIDKFPISRPNLTFSTLTVSNMSPEDSSIYLCSVQKGDRDYGYTFGSGTRLTVV.

The chain is built from TRBV18 and TRBJ2-5; D call uncertain. Germline V gene data show CDR1 as KGHSH and CDR2 as LQKENI. This CDR3 region has 13 residues. Trimming took off 8 bases at V and 1 base at J, with 11 bases between the two ends. CDR3: CASVLQIQETQYF. CDR3 sequence (DNA): TGTGCCAGCGTCCTACAGATCCAAGAGACCCAGTACTTC.

This clone was detected once. The chain combines TRBV11-3 with TRBJ2-1; possible D gene TRBD2, 6 bases. With 5 bases removed from V and 1 base from J, the gap between germline ends came to 15 bases. The CDR3 consists of 16 residues. Germline CDR1 is SGHNT and CDR2 is YENEEA. The CDR3 here is CASSPEGGTSYNEQFF. CDR3 nucleotide sequence: TGTGCCAGCAGCCCCGAGGGCGGGACTTCCTACAATGAGCAGTTCTTC.

The chain combines TRBV7-2 with TRBJ2-7, with D possibly being TRBD1 (6 bases). Germline loops: CDR1 SGHTA, CDR2 FQGNSA. This CDR3 has 11 residues. V lost 5 bases to trimming and J lost 4 bases, with 6 bases between them. The CDR3 reads CASSGQYEQYF. The DNA of the CDR3 is TGTGCCAGCAGCGGACAGTACGAGCAGTACTTC.

The rearrangement links TRBV16 to TRBJ1-1; D is unclear. The CDR3 runs 13 residues. Germline CDR1 reads KGHSY; CDR2 reads FQNENV. Trimming took 0 bases from V and 8 from J, leaving 10 bases between them. The CDR3 bases are TGTGCCAGCAGCCAATCGAGGGAAACCGAAGCTTTCTTT. This encodes CASSQSRETEAFF.

A remark on this clone: The same CDR3 arises from other DNA sequences in this sample as well. The rearrangement links TRBV28 to TRBJ1-6, with D tentatively TRBD1 (6 bases). Germline V lookup: CDR1 MDHEN, CDR2 SYDVKM. V was clipped by 2 bases and J by 10 bases, with 6 bases between them. CDR3 length: 12 residues. Here the CDR3 reads CASSLQGSPLHF. CDR3 nucleotide sequence: TGTGCCAGCAGTTTACAGGGGTCACCCCTCCACTTT.

This clone was counted only a few times. The V call is TRBV11-2, the J call TRBJ1-6; D is ambiguous. The CDR3 consists of 14 residues. The germline V gene has CDR1 SGHAT and CDR2 FQNNGV. V was clipped by 4 bases and J by 6 bases, with 10 bases between them. CDR3 DNA sequence: TGTGCCAGCAGCTCCCACCTACCTAATTCACCCCTCCACTTT. Protein sequence: CASSSHLPNSPLHF.

The chain links TRBV3-1 (or the pseudogene TRBV3-2) to TRBJ2-1; 12 nucleotides line up with TRBD2. Germline trimming cut 2 bases from V and 0 bases from J; bases unmatched to any gene: 11. The germline CDR1 and CDR2 sequences are LGHDT and YNNKEL (reference sequence). This CDR3 is 20 amino acids long. The DNA for the CDR3 is TGTGCCAGCAGCCAAATTCCCCCTCTGACTAGCGGGAGCTCCTACAATGAGCAGTTCTTC. Translated: CASSQIPPLTSGSSYNEQFF.

The chain recombines TRBV6-5 with TRBJ1-1; 8 bases agree with TRBD1. V was pared by 6 bases and J by 0 bases, with 6 bases of the junction left unmatched. The CDR3 totals 15 residues. Germline lookup yields CDR1 MNHEY and CDR2 SVGAGI. This CDR3 is CASRSPGQVNTEAFF. For the CDR3, the DNA is TGTGCCAGCAGGTCCCCGGGACAGGTGAACACTGAAGCTTTCTTT.

The rearrangement uses TRBV5-8 and TRBJ1-5, with unresolved D. The ends were cut back, 0 bases at V and 5 bases at J, with 12 bases in the middle. This CDR3 spans 15 amino acids. Germline lookup yields CDR1 SGHTS and CDR2 YDEGEE. CDR3 bases: TGTGCCAGCAGCTTGGAGTCCAGTCGGGATCAGCCCCAGCATTTT. Its translation: CASSLESSRDQPQHF.

The chain employs TRBV24-1 and TRBJ2-2; TRBD1 matches 8 bases. The germline V gene has CDR1 KGHDR and CDR2 SFDVKD. There are 15 residues in the CDR3. Germline trimming cut 5 bases from V and 1 base from J; bases unmatched to any gene: 2. Here the CDR3 reads CATSVGQGNTGELFF. The DNA for the CDR3 is TGTGCCACCAGTGTCGGACAGGGGAACACCGGGGAGCTGTTTTTT.

This clone was recorded a few times. The rearrangement uses TRBV5-1 and TRBJ2-3, with D perhaps matching TRBD2 (6 bases). The V gene's germline CDR1 is SGHRS and CDR2 YFSETQ. The CDR3 consists of 15 residues. With 2 bases removed from V and 8 bases from J, the gap between germline ends came to 18 bases. The CDR3 region is CASSLTGVRSATQYF. The CDR3 DNA is TGCGCCAGCAGCTTAACGGGAGTACGATCGGCTACGCAGTATTTT. Combining the CDR3 with reference TRBV5-1 and TRBJ2-3 gives the whole variable domain KAGVTQTPRYLIKTRGQQVTLSCSPISGHRSVSWYQQTPGQGLQFLFEYFSETQRNKGNFPGRFSGRQFSNSRSEMNVSTLELGDSALYLCASSLTGVRSATQYFGPGTRLTVL.

This sequence joins TRBV6-2 or TRBV6-3 and TRBJ1-1, with D perhaps matching TRBD1 (5 bases). Germline V CDR1 and CDR2: MNHEY, SVGEGT. The CDR3 totals 15 residues. V was pared by 3 bases and J by 10 bases, with 21 bases between. DNA for the CDR3: TGTGCCAGCAGTTATCCGGGGGGTTTACTCCGGCGAGCTTTCTTT. Translating gives CASSYPGGLLRRAFF.